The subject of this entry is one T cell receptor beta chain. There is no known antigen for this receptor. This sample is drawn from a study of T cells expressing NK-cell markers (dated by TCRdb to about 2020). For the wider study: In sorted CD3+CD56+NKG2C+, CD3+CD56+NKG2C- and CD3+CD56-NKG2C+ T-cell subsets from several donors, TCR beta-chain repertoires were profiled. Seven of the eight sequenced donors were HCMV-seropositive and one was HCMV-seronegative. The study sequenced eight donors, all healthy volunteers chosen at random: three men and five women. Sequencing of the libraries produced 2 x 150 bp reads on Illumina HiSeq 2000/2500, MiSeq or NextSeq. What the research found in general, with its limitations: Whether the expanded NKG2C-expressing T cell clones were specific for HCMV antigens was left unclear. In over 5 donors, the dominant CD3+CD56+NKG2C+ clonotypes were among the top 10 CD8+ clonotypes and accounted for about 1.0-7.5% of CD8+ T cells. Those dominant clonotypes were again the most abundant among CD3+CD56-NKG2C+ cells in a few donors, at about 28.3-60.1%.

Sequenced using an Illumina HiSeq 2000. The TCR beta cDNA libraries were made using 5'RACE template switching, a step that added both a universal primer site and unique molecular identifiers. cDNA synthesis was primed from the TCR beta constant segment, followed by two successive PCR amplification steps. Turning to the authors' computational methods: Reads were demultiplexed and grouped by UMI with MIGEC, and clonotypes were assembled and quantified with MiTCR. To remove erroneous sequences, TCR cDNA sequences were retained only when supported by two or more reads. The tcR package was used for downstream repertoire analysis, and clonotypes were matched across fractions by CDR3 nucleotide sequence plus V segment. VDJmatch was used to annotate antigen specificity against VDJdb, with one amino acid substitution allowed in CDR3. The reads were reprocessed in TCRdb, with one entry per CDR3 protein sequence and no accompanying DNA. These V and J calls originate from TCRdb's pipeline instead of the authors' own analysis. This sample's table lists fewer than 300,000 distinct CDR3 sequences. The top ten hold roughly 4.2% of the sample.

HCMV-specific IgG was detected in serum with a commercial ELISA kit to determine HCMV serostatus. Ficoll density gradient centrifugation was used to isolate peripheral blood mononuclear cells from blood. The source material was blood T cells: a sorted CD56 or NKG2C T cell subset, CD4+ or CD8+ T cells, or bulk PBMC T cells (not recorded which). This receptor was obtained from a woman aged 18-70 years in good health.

The CDR3 reads CASSPTGTSGAQYF. The rearrangement combines TRBV19 with TRBJ2-5; the D call of TRBD2 rests on TCRdb alone, since no DNA is present to check it. The germline V gene (reference sequence) gives CDR1 as LNHDA and CDR2 as SQIVND. From its cysteine to its phenylalanine, the CDR3 spans 14 amino acids. The DNA is unrecorded.